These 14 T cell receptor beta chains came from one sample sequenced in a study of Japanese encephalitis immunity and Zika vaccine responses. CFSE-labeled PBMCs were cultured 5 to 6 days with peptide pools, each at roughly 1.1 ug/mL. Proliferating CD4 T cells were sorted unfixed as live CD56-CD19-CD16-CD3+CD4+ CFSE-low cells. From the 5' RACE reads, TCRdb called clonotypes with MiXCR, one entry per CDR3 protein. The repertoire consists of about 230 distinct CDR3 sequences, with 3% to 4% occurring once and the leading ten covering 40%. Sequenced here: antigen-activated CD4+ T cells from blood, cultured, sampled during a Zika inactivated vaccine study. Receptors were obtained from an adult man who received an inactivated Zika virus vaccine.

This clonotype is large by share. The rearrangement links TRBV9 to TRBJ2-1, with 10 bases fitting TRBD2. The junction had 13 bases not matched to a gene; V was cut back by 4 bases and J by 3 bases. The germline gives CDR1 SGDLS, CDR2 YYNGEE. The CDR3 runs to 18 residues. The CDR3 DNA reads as TGTGCCAGCAGCCCACACAACAACAAGCGGGGGGGCTACAATGAGCAGTTCTTC. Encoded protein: CASSPHNNKRGGYNEQFF.

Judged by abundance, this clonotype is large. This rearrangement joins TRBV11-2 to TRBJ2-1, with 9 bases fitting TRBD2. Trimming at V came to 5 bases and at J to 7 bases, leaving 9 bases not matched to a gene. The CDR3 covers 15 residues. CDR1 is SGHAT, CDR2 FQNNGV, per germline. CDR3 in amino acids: CASSAIVSGGNEQFF. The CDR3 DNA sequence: TGTGCCAGCAGCGCGATCGTTAGCGGGGGTAATGAGCAGTTCTTC.

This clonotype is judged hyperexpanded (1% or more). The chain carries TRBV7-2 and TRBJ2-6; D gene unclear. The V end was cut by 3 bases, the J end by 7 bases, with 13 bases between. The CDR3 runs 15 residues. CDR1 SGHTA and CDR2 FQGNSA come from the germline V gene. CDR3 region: CASSLSWRIANVLTF. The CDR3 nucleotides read TGTGCCAGCAGCTTGAGTTGGCGTATAGCCAACGTCCTGACTTTC.

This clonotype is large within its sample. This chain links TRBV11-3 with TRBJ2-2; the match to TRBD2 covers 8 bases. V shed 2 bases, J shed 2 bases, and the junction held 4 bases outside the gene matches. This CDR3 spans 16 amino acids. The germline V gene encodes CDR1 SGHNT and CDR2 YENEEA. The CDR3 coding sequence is TGTGCCAGCAGCTTACTTAGCGGGGCTAACACCGGGGAGCTGTTTTTT. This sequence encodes CASSLLSGANTGELFF.

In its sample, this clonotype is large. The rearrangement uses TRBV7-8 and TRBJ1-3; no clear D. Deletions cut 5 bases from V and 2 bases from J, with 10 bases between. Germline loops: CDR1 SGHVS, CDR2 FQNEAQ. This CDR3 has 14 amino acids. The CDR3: CASSESRTGNTIYF. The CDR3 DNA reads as TGTGCCAGCAGCGAAAGTCGGACTGGAAACACCATATATTTT.

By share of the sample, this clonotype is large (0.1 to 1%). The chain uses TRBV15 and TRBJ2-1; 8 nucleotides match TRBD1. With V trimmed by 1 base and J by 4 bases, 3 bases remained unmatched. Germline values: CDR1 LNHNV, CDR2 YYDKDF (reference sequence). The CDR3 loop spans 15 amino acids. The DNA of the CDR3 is TGTGCCACCAGCAGAGCCGGGACAGGATACAATGAGCAGTTCTTC. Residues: CATSRAGTGYNEQFF.

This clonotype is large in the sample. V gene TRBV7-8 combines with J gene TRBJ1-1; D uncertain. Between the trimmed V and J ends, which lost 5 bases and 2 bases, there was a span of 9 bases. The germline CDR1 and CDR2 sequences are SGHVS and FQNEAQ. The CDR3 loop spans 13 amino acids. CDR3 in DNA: TGTGCCAGCAGCACCGGACTCAACACTGAAGCTTTCTTT. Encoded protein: CASSTGLNTEAFF.

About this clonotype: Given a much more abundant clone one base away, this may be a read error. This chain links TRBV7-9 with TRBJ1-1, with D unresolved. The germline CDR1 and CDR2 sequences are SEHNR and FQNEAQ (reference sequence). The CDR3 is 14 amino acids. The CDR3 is CASRYQDGSTEASF. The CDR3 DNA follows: TGTGCCAGCCGGTACCAGGATGGTAGCACTGAAGCTTCCTTT. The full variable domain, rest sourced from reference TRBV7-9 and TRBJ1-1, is DTGVSQNPRHKITKRGQNVTFRCDPISEHNRLYWYRQTLGQGPEFLTYFQNEAQLEKSRLLSDRFSAERPKGSFSTLEIQRTEQGDSAMYLCASRYQDGSTEASFGQGTRLTVV.

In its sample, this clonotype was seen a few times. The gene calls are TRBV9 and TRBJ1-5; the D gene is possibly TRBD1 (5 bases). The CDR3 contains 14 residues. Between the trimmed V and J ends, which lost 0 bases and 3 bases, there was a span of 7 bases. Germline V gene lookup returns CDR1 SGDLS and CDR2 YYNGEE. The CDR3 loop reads CASSVDGANQPQHF. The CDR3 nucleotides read TGTGCCAGCAGCGTAGACGGGGCCAATCAGCCCCAGCATTTT.

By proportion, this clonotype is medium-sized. CDR3 protein: CASSSRGGTGGFEQYF. The CDR3 nucleotides are TGCGCCAGCAGCTCCCGTGGGGGGACAGGGGGATTTGAGCAGTACTTC. The chain combines TRBV5-1 with TRBJ2-7, with TRBD1 identical over 11 bases. There are 16 residues in the CDR3. Germline V CDR1 and CDR2: SGHRS, YFSETQ. The V and J ends lost 3 bases and 7 bases, in that order; junction bases with no gene match: 12. Looking up the rest from reference TRBV5-1 and TRBJ2-7 gives the full variable domain: KAGVTQTPRYLIKTRGQQVTLSCSPISGHRSVSWYQQTPGQGLQFLFEYFSETQRNKGNFPGRFSGRQFSNSRSEMNVSTLELGDSALYLCASSSRGGTGGFEQYFGPGTRLTVT.

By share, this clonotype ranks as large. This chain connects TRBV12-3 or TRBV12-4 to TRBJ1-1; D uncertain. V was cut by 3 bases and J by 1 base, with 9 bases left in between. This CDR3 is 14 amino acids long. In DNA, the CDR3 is TGTGCCAGCAGTTTTTACCGCTCGAACACTGAAGCTTTCTTT. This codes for CASSFYRSNTEAFF.

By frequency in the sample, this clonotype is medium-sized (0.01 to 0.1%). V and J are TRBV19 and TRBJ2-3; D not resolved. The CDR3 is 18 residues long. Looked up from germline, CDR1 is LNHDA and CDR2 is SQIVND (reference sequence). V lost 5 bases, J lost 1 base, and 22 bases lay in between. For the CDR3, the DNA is TGTGCCAGTAGTGAATTCTACGCCCGGGCCACCGGCACAGATACGCAGTATTTT. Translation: CASSEFYARATGTDTQYF. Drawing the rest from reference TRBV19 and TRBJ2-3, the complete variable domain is DGGITQSPKYLFRKEGQNVTLSCEQNLNHDAMYWYRQDPGQGLRLIYYSQIVNDFQKGDIAEGYSVSREKKESFPLTVTSAQKNPTAFYLCASSEFYARATGTDTQYFGPGTRLTVL.

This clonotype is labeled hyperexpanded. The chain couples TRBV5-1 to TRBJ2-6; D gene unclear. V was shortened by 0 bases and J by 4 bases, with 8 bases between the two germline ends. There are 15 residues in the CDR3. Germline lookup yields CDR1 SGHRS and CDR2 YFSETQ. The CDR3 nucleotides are TGCGCCAGCAGCTTGGGGCCACTCGGGGCCAACGTCCTGACTTTC. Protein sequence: CASSLGPLGANVLTF.

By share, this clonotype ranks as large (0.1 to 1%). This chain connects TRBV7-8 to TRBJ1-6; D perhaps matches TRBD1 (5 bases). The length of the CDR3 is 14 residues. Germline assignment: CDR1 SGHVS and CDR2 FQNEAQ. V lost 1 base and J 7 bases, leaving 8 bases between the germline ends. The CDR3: CASSLGRDNSPLHF. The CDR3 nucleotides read TGTGCCAGCAGCTTAGGCAGGGACAATTCACCCCTCCACTTT.